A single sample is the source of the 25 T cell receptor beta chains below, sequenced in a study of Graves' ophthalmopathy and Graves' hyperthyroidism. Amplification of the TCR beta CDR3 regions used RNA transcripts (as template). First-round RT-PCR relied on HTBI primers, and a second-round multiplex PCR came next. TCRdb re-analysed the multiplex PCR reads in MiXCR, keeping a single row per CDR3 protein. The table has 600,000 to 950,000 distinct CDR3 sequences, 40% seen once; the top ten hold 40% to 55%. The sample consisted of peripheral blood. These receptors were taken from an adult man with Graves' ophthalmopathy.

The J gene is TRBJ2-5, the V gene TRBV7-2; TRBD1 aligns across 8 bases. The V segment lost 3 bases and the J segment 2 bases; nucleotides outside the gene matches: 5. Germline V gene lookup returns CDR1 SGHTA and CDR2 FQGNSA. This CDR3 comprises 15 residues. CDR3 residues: CASSFFHRGQETQYF. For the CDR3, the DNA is TGTGCCAGCAGCTTTTTCCACAGGGGGCAAGAGACCCAGTACTTC.

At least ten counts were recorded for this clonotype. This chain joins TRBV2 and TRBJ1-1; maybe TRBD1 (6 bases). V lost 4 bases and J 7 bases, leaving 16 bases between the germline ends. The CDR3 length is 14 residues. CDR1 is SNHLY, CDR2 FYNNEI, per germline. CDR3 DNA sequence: TGTGCCAGCAGTGGGGGGCGCCAGCTTAATGAAGCTTTCTTT. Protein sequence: CASSGGRQLNEAFF.

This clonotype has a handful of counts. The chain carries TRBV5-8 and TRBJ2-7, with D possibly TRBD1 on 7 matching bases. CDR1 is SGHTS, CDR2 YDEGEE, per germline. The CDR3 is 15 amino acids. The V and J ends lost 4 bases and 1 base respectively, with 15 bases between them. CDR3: CASSRGTVGSYEQYF. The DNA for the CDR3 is TGTGCCAGCAGCCGGGGGACAGTAGGTTCCTACGAGCAGTACTTC.

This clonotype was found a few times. The CDR3 is CASRPSLVQETQYF. The CDR3 DNA sequence: TGTGCCAGCAGACCCTCACTAGTCCAAGAGACCCAGTACTTC. The rearrangement links TRBV28 to TRBJ2-5, with D perhaps TRBD2 (5 bases). The V gene lost 6 bases and the J gene lost 1 base, with 12 bases spanning the gap. CDR3 length equals 14 residues. Germline V gives CDR1 MDHEN, CDR2 SYDVKM. Combining the CDR3 with reference TRBV28 and TRBJ2-5 gives the whole variable domain DVKVTQSSRYLVKRTGEKVFLECVQDMDHENMFWYRQDPGLGLRLIYFSYDVKMKEKGDIPEGYSVSREKKERFSLILESASTNQTSMYLCASRPSLVQETQYFGPGTRLLVL.

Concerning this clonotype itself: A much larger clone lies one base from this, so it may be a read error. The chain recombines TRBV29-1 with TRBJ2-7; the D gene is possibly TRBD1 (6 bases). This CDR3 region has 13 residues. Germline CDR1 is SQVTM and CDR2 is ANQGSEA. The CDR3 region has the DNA TGCGGCGCTCTACCCCGGGACACCTACGAGCAGTACTTC. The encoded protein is CGALPRDTYEQYF.

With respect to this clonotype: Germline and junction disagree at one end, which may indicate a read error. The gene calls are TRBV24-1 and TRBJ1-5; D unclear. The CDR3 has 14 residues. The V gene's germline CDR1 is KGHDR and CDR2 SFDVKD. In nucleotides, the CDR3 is TGTGCCAGCAGTTACTCCGGGGTAGGTCAGCCCCAGCATTTT. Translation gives CASSYSGVGQPQHF.

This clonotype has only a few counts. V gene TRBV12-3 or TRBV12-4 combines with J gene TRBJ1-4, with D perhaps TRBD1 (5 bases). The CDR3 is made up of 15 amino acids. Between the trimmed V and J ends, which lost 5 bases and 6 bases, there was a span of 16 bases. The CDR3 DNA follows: TGTGCCAGCAGTCCGGGAGCCGGGGCCTATGAAAAACTGTTTTTT. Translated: CASSPGAGAYEKLFF.

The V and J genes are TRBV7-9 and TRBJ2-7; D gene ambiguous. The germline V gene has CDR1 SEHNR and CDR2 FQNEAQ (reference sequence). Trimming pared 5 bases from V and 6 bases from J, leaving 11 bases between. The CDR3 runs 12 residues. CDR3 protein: CASSPRLGEQYF. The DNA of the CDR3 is TGTGCCAGCAGCCCCAGACTCGGCGAGCAGTACTTC.

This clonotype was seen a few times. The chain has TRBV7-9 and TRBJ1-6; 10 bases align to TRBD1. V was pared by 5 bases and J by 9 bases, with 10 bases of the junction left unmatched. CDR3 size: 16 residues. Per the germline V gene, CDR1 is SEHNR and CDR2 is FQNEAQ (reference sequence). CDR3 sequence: CASSDGQGGSFSPLHF. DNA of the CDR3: TGTGCCAGCAGCGATGGACAGGGGGGGAGTTTTTCACCCCTCCACTTT.

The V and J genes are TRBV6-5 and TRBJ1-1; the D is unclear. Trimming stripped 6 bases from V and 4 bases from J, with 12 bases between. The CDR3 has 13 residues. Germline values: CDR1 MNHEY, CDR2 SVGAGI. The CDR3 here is CASSPREATEAFF. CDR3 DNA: TGTGCCAGCAGCCCAAGGGAGGCCACTGAAGCTTTCTTT.

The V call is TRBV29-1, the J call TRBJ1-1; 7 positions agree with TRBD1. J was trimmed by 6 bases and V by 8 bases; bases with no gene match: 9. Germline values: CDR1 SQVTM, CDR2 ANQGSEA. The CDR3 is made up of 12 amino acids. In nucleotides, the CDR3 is TGCAGCTTGGACAGGAGTTTATCTGAAGCTTTCTTT. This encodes CSLDRSLSEAFF.

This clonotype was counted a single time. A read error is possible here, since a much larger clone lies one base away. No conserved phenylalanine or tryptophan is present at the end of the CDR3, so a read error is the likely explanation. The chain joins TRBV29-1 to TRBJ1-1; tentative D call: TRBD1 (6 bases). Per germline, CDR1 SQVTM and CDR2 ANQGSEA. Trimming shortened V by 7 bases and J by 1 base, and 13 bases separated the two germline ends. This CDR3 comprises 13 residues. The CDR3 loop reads CSAPGAPNTEAFL. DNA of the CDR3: TGCAGCGCCCCAGGGGCCCCGAACACTGAAGCTTTCCTT.

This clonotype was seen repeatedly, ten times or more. The CDR3 loop is CASSGDRSYEQYF. The CDR3 DNA reads as TGTGCCAGCAGTGGGGACAGATCCTACGAGCAGTACTTC. The chain combines TRBV2 with TRBJ2-7, with TRBD1 matching over 7 bases. The CDR3 has 13 amino acids. From germline, CDR1 is SNHLY and CDR2 FYNNEI. The V and J ends lost 4 bases and 1 base, in that order; junction bases with no gene match: 1.

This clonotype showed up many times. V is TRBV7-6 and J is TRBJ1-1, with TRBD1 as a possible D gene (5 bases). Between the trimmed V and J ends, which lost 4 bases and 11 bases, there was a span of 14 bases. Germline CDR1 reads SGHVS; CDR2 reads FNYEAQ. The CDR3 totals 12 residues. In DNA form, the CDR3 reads TGTGCCAGCAGCTCCGGAGGGGCATTGGCTTTCTTT. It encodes CASSSGGALAFF. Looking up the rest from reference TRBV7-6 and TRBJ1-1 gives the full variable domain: GAGVSQSPRYKVTKRGQDVALRCDPISGHVSLYWYRQALGQGPEFLTYFNYEAQQDKSGLPNDRFSAERPEGSISTLTIQRTEQRDSAMYRCASSSGGALAFFGQGTRLTVV.

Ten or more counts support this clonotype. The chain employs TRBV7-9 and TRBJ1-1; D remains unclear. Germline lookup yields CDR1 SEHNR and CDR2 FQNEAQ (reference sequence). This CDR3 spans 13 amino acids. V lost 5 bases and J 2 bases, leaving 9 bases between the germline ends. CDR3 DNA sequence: TGTGCCAGCAGCCAGACGGGCAACACTGAAGCTTTCTTT. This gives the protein CASSQTGNTEAFF.

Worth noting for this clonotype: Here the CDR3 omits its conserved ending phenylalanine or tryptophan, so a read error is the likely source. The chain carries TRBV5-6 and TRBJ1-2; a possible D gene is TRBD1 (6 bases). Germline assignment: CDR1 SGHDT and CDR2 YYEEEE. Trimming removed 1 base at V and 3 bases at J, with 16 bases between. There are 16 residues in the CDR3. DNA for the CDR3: TGTGCCAGCAGCTTGTCTGTCTGGGGGCACTACTATGGCTACACCCTC. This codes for CASSLSVWGHYYGYTL.

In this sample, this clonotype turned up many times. The CDR3 spells CASTPGQGYSEQYF. CDR3 sequence (DNA): TGTGCCAGCACTCCGGGACAGGGATATAGCGAGCAGTACTTC. The genes are TRBV6-1 and TRBJ2-7, with 9 bases that match TRBD1. CDR3 length: 14 amino acids. The germline CDR1 and CDR2 sequences are MNHNS and SASEGT. The V and J ends lost 7 bases and 6 bases, in that order; junction bases with no gene match: 10.

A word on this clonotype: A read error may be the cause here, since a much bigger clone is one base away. CDR3 protein: CASRWRDYGYTF. The CDR3 bases are TGTGCCAGCAGGTGGAGGGACTATGGCTACACCTTC. The V and J genes are TRBV6-2 or TRBV6-3 and TRBJ1-2, with no clear D. The CDR3 contains 12 residues. Germline V gene data show CDR1 as MNHEY and CDR2 as SVGEGT. The V end lost 6 bases, the J end lost 3 bases, and 8 bases lay between the germline ends.

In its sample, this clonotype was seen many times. CDR3 nucleotides: TGTGCCAGCAGTCTGACTAGCGGGGGGAAGACCCAGTACTTC. This encodes CASSLTSGGKTQYF. The chain joins TRBV12-3 or TRBV12-4 to TRBJ2-5, with 13 nucleotides matching TRBD2. The CDR3 spans 14 residues. After removal of 5 bases from V and 6 bases from J, the junction contained 3 bases not matched to a gene.

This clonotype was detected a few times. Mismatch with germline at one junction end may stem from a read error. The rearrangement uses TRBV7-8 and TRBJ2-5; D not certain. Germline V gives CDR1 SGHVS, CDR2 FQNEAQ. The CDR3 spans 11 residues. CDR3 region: CASSQEQTQYF. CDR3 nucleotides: TGCGCCAGCAGCCAAGAGCAGACCCAGTACTTC.

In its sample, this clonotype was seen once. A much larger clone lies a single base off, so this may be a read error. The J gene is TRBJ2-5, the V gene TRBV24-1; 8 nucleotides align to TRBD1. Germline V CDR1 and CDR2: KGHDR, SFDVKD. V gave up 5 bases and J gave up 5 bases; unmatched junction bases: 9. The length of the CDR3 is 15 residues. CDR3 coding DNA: TGTGCCACCAGTGGCCCCGACAGGGGCGGGGAGACCCAGTACTTC. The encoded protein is CATSGPDRGGETQYF.

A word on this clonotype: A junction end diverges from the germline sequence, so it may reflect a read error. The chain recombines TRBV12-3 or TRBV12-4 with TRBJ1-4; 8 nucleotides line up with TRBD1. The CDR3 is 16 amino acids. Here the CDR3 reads CVSSFRDRGANEKLFF. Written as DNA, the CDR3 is TGTGTCAGCAGTTTCCGAGACAGGGGCGCTAATGAAAAACTGTTTTTT.

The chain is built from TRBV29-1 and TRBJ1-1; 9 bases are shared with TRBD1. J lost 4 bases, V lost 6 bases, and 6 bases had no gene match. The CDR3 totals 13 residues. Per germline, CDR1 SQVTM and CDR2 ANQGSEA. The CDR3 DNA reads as TGCAGCGTCCGTCCGGGACAGGGCACTGAAGCTTTCTTT. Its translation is CSVRPGQGTEAFF.

The CDR3 region has the DNA TGCAGTGCTAGGGGGGGACTAGCGGGGACGAACACCGGGGAGCTGTTTTTT. Translating gives CSARGGLAGTNTGELFF. The rearrangement uses TRBV20-1 and TRBJ2-2; 13 positions agree with TRBD2. V lost 3 bases and J lost 0; bases outside the gene matches: 4. The CDR3 has 17 residues. Germline CDR1 reads DFQATT; CDR2 reads SNEGSKA (reference sequence).

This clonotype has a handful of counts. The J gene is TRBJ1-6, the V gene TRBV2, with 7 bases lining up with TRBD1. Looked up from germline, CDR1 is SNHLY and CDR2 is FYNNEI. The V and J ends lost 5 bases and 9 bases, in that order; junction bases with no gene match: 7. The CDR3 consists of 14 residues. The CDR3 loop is CASSYEPGGSPLHF. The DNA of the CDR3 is TGTGCCAGCAGTTACGAGCCAGGGGGTTCACCCCTCCACTTT. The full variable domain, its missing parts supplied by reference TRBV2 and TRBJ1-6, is EPEVTQTPSHQVTQMGQEVILRCVPISNHLYFYWYRQILGQKVEFLVSFYNNEISEKSEIFDDQFSVERPDGSNFTLKIRSTKLEDSAMYFCASSYEPGGSPLHFGNGTRLTVT.